Shown below are 32 T cell receptor beta chains from a single sample sequenced in a study of regulatory T cells in long-lasting Graves disease. Time point denoted: newly diagnosed GD, antithyroid drugs for less than 3 months. Construction of the TCR library relied on RNA isolated from PBMCs. TCR beta libraries were built with iRepertoire HTBI primers and Arm-PCR of CDR3 regions. TCRdb recomputed calls from the multiplex PCR reads with MiXCR, one row per CDR3 protein. The sample holds roughly 360,000 distinct CDR3 sequences; about 10% are singletons and the top ten take approximately 17%. Another study also made use of these data, one on T cells in Graves' hyperthyroidism and ophthalmopathy.

The starting material was peripheral blood mononuclear cells (PBMCs), obtained at new diagnosis, from a patient treated with antithyroid drugs. The receptors derive from a woman aged 18-29 years with Graves disease.

This chain uses TRBV6-2 or TRBV6-3 with TRBJ2-5; 9 nucleotides align to TRBD1. Per germline, CDR1 MNHEY and CDR2 SVGEGT. The CDR3 consists of 12 residues. Trimming at V came to 7 bases and at J to 5 bases, leaving 2 bases not matched to a gene. DNA for the CDR3: TGTGCCAGCAACAGGGGGCGGGAGACCCAGTACTTC. Translating it yields CASNRGRETQYF.

Worth noting for this clonotype: A much larger clone lies one base from this, so it may be a read error. The chain combines TRBV20-1 with TRBJ2-2; 8 positions agree with TRBD2. CDR3 length equals 16 residues. The germline gives CDR1 DFQATT, CDR2 SNEGSKA (reference sequence). The CDR3 here is CSASGYGRAGTGEPFF. The DNA of the CDR3 is TGCAGTGCTAGCGGGTACGGGAGGGCCGGCACCGGGGAGCCGTTTTTT.

Many counts were recorded for this clonotype. The chain has TRBV7-2 and TRBJ2-7, with 7 bases matching TRBD2. Losses at the gene ends were 2 bases for V and 0 bases for J; bases not matched to a gene: 10. Germline V gene lookup returns CDR1 SGHTA and CDR2 FQGNSA. The CDR3 length is 17 residues. The CDR3 DNA sequence: TGTGCCAGCAGCTTACGGTATGGCGGGGGAAGCTCCTACGAGCAGTACGTC. This translates into CASSLRYGGGSSYEQYV.

Ten or more counts support this clonotype. V usage is TRBV11-2 and J usage is TRBJ2-2; 12 nucleotides align to TRBD2. Losses at the gene ends were 5 bases for V and 6 bases for J; bases not matched to a gene: 4. The CDR3 is 15 residues long. CDR1 and CDR2 from the germline V gene are SGHAT and FQNNGV. CDR3 sequence (DNA): TGTGCCAGCAGCCCAGGACTAGCGGGGCCCGGGGAGCTGTTTTTT. Protein sequence: CASSPGLAGPGELFF.

A remark on this clonotype: Here the CDR3 omits its conserved ending phenylalanine or tryptophan, so a read error is the likely source. The chain has TRBV5-1 and TRBJ2-2; TRBD2 might be the D (5 bases). CDR1 is SGHRS and CDR2 is YFSETQ in the germline V gene. V lost 0 bases and J 0 bases, leaving 9 bases between the germline ends. The CDR3 contains 16 residues. The CDR3 reads CASSLVLDSNTGELFS. CDR3 DNA sequence: TGCGCCAGCAGCTTGGTACTGGACTCGAACACCGGGGAGCTGTTTTCT.

About this clonotype: This sequence is one base from a far larger clone and is likely a read error. The chain uses TRBV12-3 or TRBV12-4 and TRBJ2-7, with 7 bases matching TRBD2. The CDR3 runs 16 residues. Losses at the gene ends were 5 bases for V and 7 bases for J; bases not matched to a gene: 17. CDR3 in DNA: TGTGCCAGCAGTCCGCAGACTAGCCCCGGCAACAATGAGCAGTACTTC. Protein product: CASSPQTSPGNNEQYF.

This clonotype was counted many times. The rearrangement uses TRBV30 and TRBJ1-6; 7 nucleotides agree with TRBD1. Germline V lookup: CDR1 GTSNPN, CDR2 SVGIG (reference sequence). The CDR3 loop spans 15 amino acids. J was trimmed by 11 bases and V by 0 bases; bases with no gene match: 10. The CDR3 protein is CAWSVRAGGHAPLHF. CDR3 DNA sequence: TGTGCCTGGAGTGTACGGGCAGGGGGGCACGCACCCCTCCACTTT.

The chain uses TRBV2 and TRBJ2-3; D may be TRBD1 or TRBD2 (5 bases each). The ends were cut back, 1 base at V and 0 bases at J, with 8 bases in the middle. CDR1 SNHLY and CDR2 FYNNEI come from the germline V gene. This CDR3 spans 15 amino acids. CDR3 coding DNA: TGTGCCAGCAGTGAAGGAGGGGTTAGCACAGATACGCAGTATTTT. This gives the protein CASSEGGVSTDTQYF.

This clonotype showed up many times. V and J are TRBV12-3 or TRBV12-4 and TRBJ2-1, with a weak D call TRBD1 (6 bases). The germline V and J ends were trimmed by 3 bases and 9 bases, with 9 bases remaining between them. The CDR3 spans 12 residues. CDR3: CASSFRGGEQFF. In nucleotides, the CDR3 is TGTGCCAGCAGTTTTAGAGGGGGTGAGCAGTTCTTC.

This clonotype showed up many times. This chain joins TRBV28 and TRBJ2-7, with D unclear. The CDR3 sequence is 14 residues long. V was shortened by 2 bases and J by 0 bases, with 8 bases between the two germline ends. CDR1 is MDHEN and CDR2 is SYDVKM in the germline V gene. The DNA of the CDR3 is TGTGCCAGCAGTTTAGCGGTAGGCTCCTACGAGCAGTACTTC. Its protein is CASSLAVGSYEQYF.

In its sample, this clonotype was seen once. This chain joins TRBV2 and TRBJ2-1; TRBD2 matches 11 bases. From germline, CDR1 is SNHLY and CDR2 FYNNEI. V gave up 6 bases and J gave up 7 bases; unmatched junction bases: 11. The CDR3 has 16 amino acids. This CDR3 is CASRKLAGVDINEQFF. CDR3 in DNA: TGTGCCAGCAGAAAACTAGCGGGAGTTGATATAAATGAGCAGTTCTTC.

This clonotype was detected many times. The rearrangement uses TRBV7-9 and TRBJ2-7, with D perhaps being TRBD1 or TRBD2 (5 bases each). V shed 8 bases and J shed 2 bases, with 7 bases lying between them. CDR1 is SEHNR, CDR2 FQNEAQ, per germline (reference sequence). CDR3 length equals 11 residues. CDR3 sequence reads: CASGTPYEQYF. The CDR3 DNA reads as TGTGCCAGCGGGACGCCCTACGAGCAGTACTTC.

The rearrangement links TRBV12-5 to TRBJ1-5; 7 nucleotides agree with TRBD1. J lost 11 bases, V lost 7 bases, and 14 bases had no gene match. CDR3 length: 14 residues. Germline CDR1 LGHNT, CDR2 FRNRAP. The CDR3 spells CASDNDRASRAQHF. CDR3 in DNA: TGTGCTAGTGATAACGACAGGGCCTCTAGAGCCCAGCATTTT.

J is TRBJ2-5 and V is TRBV20-1; tentative D call: TRBD1 (5 bases). The V gene lost 4 bases and the J gene lost 1 base, with 10 bases spanning the gap. The germline V gene has CDR1 DFQATT and CDR2 SNEGSKA (reference sequence). The CDR3 totals 13 residues. The CDR3 coding sequence is TGCAGTGCTACTACAGGAGTCCAAGAGACCCAGTACTTC. It codes for CSATTGVQETQYF.

This clonotype came up a few times. This chain links TRBV30 with TRBJ2-1; D might be TRBD1 (5 bases). V gave up 3 bases and J gave up 8 bases, with 8 bases separating them. The CDR3 sequence is 11 residues long. Germline lookup yields CDR1 GTSNPN and CDR2 SVGIG (reference sequence). This CDR3 reads CAWRGAHEQFF. The DNA of the CDR3 is TGTGCCTGGAGAGGGGCGCATGAGCAGTTCTTC.

This clonotype was detected ten times or more. V is TRBV10-3 and J is TRBJ2-1; the D is unclear. CDR3 length: 14 residues. V was cut by 9 bases and J by 0 bases, with 12 bases left in between. Germline values: CDR1 ENHRY, CDR2 SYGVKD. CDR3 in DNA: TGTGCCATTCAGCCCACCAGCTCCTACAATGAGCAGTTCTTC. This translates into CAIQPTSSYNEQFF.

This clonotype was recorded a few times. The chain has TRBV6-2 or TRBV6-3 and TRBJ1-4, with D unresolved. The CDR3 extends over 14 amino acids. V was pared by 0 bases and J by 8 bases, with 10 bases between. Germline V lookup: CDR1 MNHEY, CDR2 SVGEGT. The CDR3 nucleotides are TGTGCCAGCAGTTACTCGCCGGGTACAGAAAAACTGTTTTTT. Amino acid sequence: CASSYSPGTEKLFF.

At least ten counts were recorded for this clonotype. The genes are TRBV5-1 and TRBJ1-4; D may be TRBD1 (5 bases). The ends were cut back, 2 bases at V and 5 bases at J, with 10 bases in the middle. The germline CDR1 and CDR2 sequences are SGHRS and YFSETQ. This CDR3 has 14 amino acids. The CDR3 loop reads CASSFGTANEKLFF. CDR3 in DNA: TGCGCCAGCAGCTTCGGGACGGCAAATGAAAAACTGTTTTTT.

The genes are TRBV28 and TRBJ1-5; maybe TRBD1 (5 bases). The CDR3 has 17 amino acids. Germline loops: CDR1 MDHEN, CDR2 SYDVKM. The ends were cut back, 5 bases at V and 8 bases at J, with 25 bases in the middle. The CDR3 sequence: CASSVDPTRRGSEPQHF. In nucleotides, the CDR3 is TGTGCCAGCAGTGTCGACCCAACCCGGAGGGGTAGTGAGCCCCAGCATTTT.

This clonotype was recorded at least ten times. V usage is TRBV6-1 and J usage is TRBJ2-3, with 8 bases aligning to TRBD1. The trim removed 8 bases at V and 2 bases at J, leaving 9 bases unmatched. CDR1 and CDR2 from the germline V gene are MNHNS and SASEGT. CDR3 length: 15 residues. The CDR3 loop is CASLWAGGPTDTQYF. In DNA, the CDR3 is TGTGCCAGCCTGTGGGCAGGGGGCCCCACAGATACGCAGTATTTT.

This clonotype has at least ten counts. V is TRBV6-6 and J is TRBJ2-1, with D perhaps matching TRBD2 (7 bases). The CDR3 runs 15 residues. Germline V gene sequence: CDR1 MNHNY, CDR2 SVGAGI (reference sequence). V gave up 0 bases and J gave up 7 bases, with 13 bases separating them. The CDR3 sequence is CASSYSGGARNEQFF. Written as DNA, the CDR3 is TGTGCCAGCAGTTACTCGGGGGGGGCGAGGAATGAGCAGTTCTTC.

The genes are TRBV7-9 and TRBJ1-2, with D uncertain. Trimming removed 4 bases at V and 5 bases at J, with 17 bases between. The germline V gene encodes CDR1 SEHNR and CDR2 FQNEAQ (reference sequence). The CDR3 is 15 residues long. The DNA for the CDR3 is TGTGCCAGCAGCTCCCCGCCTGGGCAGGATTATGGCTACACCTTC. Its translation: CASSSPPGQDYGYTF. Full variable domain (outside the CDR3, taken from reference TRBV7-9 and TRBJ1-2): DTGVSQNPRHKITKRGQNVTFRCDPISEHNRLYWYRQTLGQGPEFLTYFQNEAQLEKSRLLSDRFSAERPKGSFSTLEIQRTEQGDSAMYLCASSSPPGQDYGYTFGSGTRLTVV.

In this sample, this clonotype turned up many times. V is TRBV18 and J is TRBJ2-5, with a weak D call TRBD1 (6 bases). The V and J ends lost 4 bases and 2 bases respectively, with 11 bases between them. Germline values: CDR1 KGHSH, CDR2 LQKENI. The CDR3 spans 14 residues. CDR3 region: CASSHQDSQETQYF. CDR3 sequence (DNA): TGTGCCAGCTCACACCAGGACAGTCAAGAGACCCAGTACTTC.

This clonotype was detected many times. The chain employs TRBV27 and TRBJ1-4; maybe TRBD1 (5 bases). V was shortened by 10 bases and J by 5 bases, with 17 bases between the two germline ends. The germline CDR1 and CDR2 sequences are MNHEY and SMNVEV (reference sequence). The CDR3 has 14 amino acids. CDR3 residues: CATYSRQINEKLFF. In DNA, the CDR3 is TGTGCCACCTACAGTCGACAGATCAATGAAAAACTGTTTTTT.

This clonotype was observed many times. The V call is TRBV12-3 or TRBV12-4, the J call TRBJ1-2; D remains ambiguous. V was pared by 2 bases and J by 0 bases, with 4 bases between. CDR3 length: 13 residues. This chain's CDR3 is CASSLWSNYGYTF. The CDR3 DNA sequence: TGTGCCAGCAGTTTATGGTCTAACTATGGCTACACCTTC.

This clonotype was counted at least ten times. DNA of the CDR3: TGTGCCAGCAGCTTATCCGGGACATTGGGCGAGCAGTACTTC. Amino acid sequence: CASSLSGTLGEQYF. This chain connects TRBV7-8 to TRBJ2-7; possible D gene TRBD1, 6 bases. Germline CDR1 SGHVS, CDR2 FQNEAQ. V was pared by 2 bases and J by 6 bases, with 14 bases between. The CDR3 loop spans 14 amino acids.

This clonotype occurred many times. The CDR3 here is CSAAHSKRRETQYF. CDR3 DNA sequence: TGCAGTGCTGCTCACTCGAAACGGAGAGAGACCCAGTACTTC. The gene calls are TRBV20-1 and TRBJ2-5; D not resolved. This CDR3 spans 14 amino acids. CDR1 DFQATT and CDR2 SNEGSKA come from the germline V gene (reference sequence). Trimming cost V 5 bases and J 4 bases, with 17 bases left between them.

This chain joins TRBV15 and TRBJ2-7, with D possibly being TRBD1 (7 bases). The CDR3 sequence is 18 residues long. Germline lookup yields CDR1 LNHNV and CDR2 YYDKDF (reference sequence). Between the trimmed V and J ends, which lost 4 bases and 0 bases, there was a span of 22 bases. The CDR3 protein is CATSKDREVISGSYEQYF. The CDR3 DNA sequence: TGTGCCACCAGCAAAGACAGGGAGGTTATATCGGGCTCCTACGAGCAGTACTTC. The full variable domain, completed using reference TRBV15 and TRBJ2-7, is DAMVIQNPRYQVTQFGKPVTLSCSQTLNHNVMYWYQQKSSQAPKLLFHYYDKDFNNEADTPDNFQSRRPNTSFCFLDIRSPGLGDTAMYLCATSKDREVISGSYEQYFGPGTRLTVT.

A remark on this clonotype: One junction end does not reproduce the germline sequence, and a read error may be involved. The chain carries TRBV14 and TRBJ1-6; D not resolved. CDR1 and CDR2 from the germline V gene are SGHDN and FVKESK. This CDR3 is 15 amino acids long. DNA for the CDR3: TGTACCAGCAGCCAAGATCCGGGGTGGGATTCACCCCTCCACTTT. Translation: CTSSQDPGWDSPLHF.

This clonotype was found many times. The V and J genes are TRBV12-3 or TRBV12-4 and TRBJ2-3; D is unresolved. The CDR3 is made up of 13 amino acids. V was shortened by 2 bases and J by 4 bases, with 7 bases between the two germline ends. Here the CDR3 reads CASSLFGADTQYF. Written as DNA, the CDR3 is TGTGCCAGCAGTTTATTCGGCGCAGATACGCAGTATTTT.

The sample holds many counts of this clonotype. The CDR3 bases are TGTGCCTGGAGTCACGGAGGCTCCTACAATGAGCAGTTCTTC. This codes for CAWSHGGSYNEQFF. This sequence joins TRBV30 and TRBJ2-1; perhaps TRBD2 as D (5 bases). Germline V CDR1 and CDR2: GTSNPN, SVGIG (reference sequence). Trimming stripped 2 bases from V and 0 bases from J, with 8 bases between. The CDR3 contains 14 residues.

The table lists this clonotype with many counts. V is TRBV20-1 and J is TRBJ2-3; 9 bases match TRBD2. J lost 2 bases, V lost 3 bases, and 9 bases had no gene match. Germline CDR1 DFQATT, CDR2 SNEGSKA (reference sequence). This CDR3 spans 16 amino acids. Here the CDR3 DNA reads TGCAGTGCTAGCCCAGCGGGGGGCCCCTTCACAGATACGCAGTATTTT. Its translation is CSASPAGGPFTDTQYF.